These 24 T cell receptor beta chains originate from one sample sequenced in a study of shared clonotypes between healthy human individuals. Here immunoSEQ multiplex PCR was the method, and the copy in TCRdb shows in-frame clones only, minus some. Of some 690,000 clones listed, around 90% are singletons. Sequences were obtained from memory CD8+ T cells from PBMCs. Subset of the sample: CD45RO+ cells pooled with CCR7-negative TemRA cells. The receptors here all came from a young man in good health. Some clones in this sample may be carry-over from other donors' samples.

The chain recombines TRBV4-3 with TRBJ1-2; 7 bases are a match to TRBD1. This CDR3 spans 14 amino acids. The trim removed 5 bases at V and 4 bases at J, leaving 7 bases unmatched. Germline V gene lookup returns CDR1 LGHNA and CDR2 YSLEER. In DNA form, the CDR3 reads TGCGCCAGCAGCGAGACGCACAGGGGCTATGGCTACACCTTC. Translation gives CASSETHRGYGYTF.

This rearrangement joins TRBV11-3 to TRBJ2-1; 7 nucleotides agree with TRBD1. Germline V gene lookup returns CDR1 SGHNT and CDR2 YENEEA. The CDR3 sequence is 15 residues long. The V gene end was trimmed by 5 bases and the J gene end by 0 bases; junction bases not matched to a gene: 4. CDR3: CASSGDSHSYNEQFF. The CDR3 bases are TGTGCCAGCAGCGGGGACAGCCACTCCTACAATGAGCAGTTCTTC. The full variable domain, completed using reference TRBV11-3 and TRBJ2-1, is EAGVVQSPRYKIIEKKQPVAFWCNPISGHNTLYWYLQNLGQGPELLIRYENEEAVDDSQLPKDRFSAERLKGVDSTLKIQPAELGDSAVYLCASSGDSHSYNEQFFGPGTRLTVL.

CDR3 loop: CASSLDLAGAYNEQFF. The CDR3 DNA sequence: TGTGCCAGCAGCTTAGATCTAGCGGGAGCCTACAATGAGCAGTTCTTC. The chain has TRBV7-6 and TRBJ2-1; 10 nucleotides align to TRBD2. Germline V gene lookup returns CDR1 SGHVS and CDR2 FNYEAQ. Trimming removed 1 base from V and 2 bases from J; junction bases left unmatched: 2. The CDR3 consists of 16 residues. The whole variable domain, remainder taken from reference TRBV7-6 and TRBJ2-1, is GAGVSQSPRYKVTKRGQDVALRCDPISGHVSLYWYRQALGQGPEFLTYFNYEAQQDKSGLPNDRFSAERPEGSISTLTIQRTEQRDSAMYRCASSLDLAGAYNEQFFGPGTRLTVL.

This clone was observed once. The CDR3, as DNA: TGTGCCAGCAGTTTACCCAGGTACAACGAGCAGTACTTC. Translated: CASSLPRYNEQYF. The V and J genes are TRBV28 and TRBJ2-7; no definite D call. Trimming took 2 bases from V and 5 from J, leaving 10 bases between them. Germline lookup yields CDR1 MDHEN and CDR2 SYDVKM. CDR3 length: 13 amino acids.

The CDR3 nucleotides read TGTGCCAGCAGTTTTGGGGGCGGAGCTGAAGCTTTCTTT. Amino acids: CASSFGGGAEAFF. V is TRBV27 and J is TRBJ1-1; weak D call: TRBD1 (6 bases). The V end lost 3 bases, the J end lost 6 bases, and 11 bases lay between the germline ends. The CDR3 sequence is 13 residues long. Germline V gene data show CDR1 as MNHEY and CDR2 as SMNVEV (reference sequence).

The genes are TRBV27 and TRBJ2-3, with 12 bases identical to TRBD1. The CDR3 has 16 amino acids. Trimming took 4 bases from V and 4 from J; bases not matched to a gene: 6. Germline V gene lookup returns CDR1 MNHEY and CDR2 SMNVEV (reference sequence). CDR3 nucleotide sequence: TGTGCCAGCAGTTCTATCGGGACAGGGGGCCCAGATACGCAGTATTTT. This codes for CASSSIGTGGPDTQYF.

The rearrangement joins TRBV5-1 to TRBJ2-5, with TRBD2 matching 10 bases. This CDR3 contains 18 residues. The V and J ends lost 7 bases and 5 bases, in that order; junction bases with no gene match: 20. Germline CDR1 and CDR2: SGHRS and YFSETQ. CDR3 sequence (DNA): TGCGCCAGCCTTCCAGAGGAGGATATAGCGGGAGGACGGGAGACCCAGTACTTC. Translation gives CASLPEEDIAGGRETQYF.

The V gene is TRBV19, the J gene TRBJ2-1, with D perhaps matching TRBD2 (6 bases). The germline CDR1 and CDR2 sequences are LNHDA and SQIVND (reference sequence). CDR3 length equals 12 residues. CDR3 protein: CGPSGLHNEQFF. As DNA, the CDR3 is TGTGGGCCGTCGGGACTTCACAATGAGCAGTTCTTC.

The V call is TRBV7-8, the J call TRBJ2-1; D gene unclear. Germline CDR1 and CDR2: SGHVS and FQNEAQ. CDR3 length: 16 amino acids. V was trimmed by 5 bases and J by 8 bases, leaving 22 bases between them. The CDR3 nucleotides are TGTGCCAGCAGCCCCCCTGGGTGGCGGAGACGGGATGAGCAGTTCTTC. Protein sequence: CASSPPGWRRRDEQFF.

The chain recombines TRBV30 with TRBJ1-1; D is undetermined. This CDR3 has 12 residues. V dropped 0 bases and J dropped 3 bases, with 5 bases sitting between them. Per the germline V gene, CDR1 is GTSNPN and CDR2 is SVGIG (reference sequence). Written as DNA, the CDR3 is TGTGCCTGGAGTGTTGGGTACACTGAAGCTTTCTTT. This codes for CAWSVGYTEAFF. The complete variable domain, with remaining parts taken from reference TRBV30 and TRBJ1-1, reads SQTIHQWPATLVQPVGSPLSLECTVEGTSNPNLYWYRQAAGRGLQLLFYSVGIGQISSEVPQNLSASRPQDRQFILSSKKLLLSDSGFYLCAWSVGYTEAFFGQGTRLTVV.

The chain has TRBV10-1 and TRBJ2-7; D is ambiguous. This CDR3 has 12 amino acids. V was shortened by 3 bases and J by 7 bases, with 10 bases between the two germline ends. In germline, CDR1 is WNHNN, CDR2 SYGVQD (reference sequence). This chain's CDR3 is CASSDDKREQYF. CDR3 in DNA: TGCGCCAGCAGTGATGATAAGCGAGAGCAGTACTTC.

This clone was recorded once. The V gene is TRBV19, the J gene TRBJ2-1, with 13 bases that match TRBD2. With 5 bases clipped from V and 2 bases from J, the junction kept 9 bases outside the gene matches. Germline CDR1 LNHDA, CDR2 SQIVND (reference sequence). The CDR3 consists of 18 residues. CDR3 DNA: TGTGCCAGTAGTCCAGGGACTAGCGGGATCGTCACCTACAATGAGCAGTTCTTC. Its translation: CASSPGTSGIVTYNEQFF.

This rearrangement joins TRBV9 to TRBJ2-1, with D possibly being TRBD2 (5 bases). The CDR3 spans 15 residues. CDR1 is SGDLS and CDR2 is YYNGEE in the germline V gene. V was trimmed by 0 bases and J by 4 bases, leaving 11 bases between them. CDR3 sequence reads: CASSVEAALYNEQFF. The DNA for the CDR3 is TGTGCCAGCAGCGTAGAAGCGGCCCTTTACAATGAGCAGTTCTTC.

V is TRBV4-3 and J is TRBJ2-1; tentative D call: TRBD2 (6 bases). V lost 1 base, J lost 8 bases, and 18 bases lay in between. Germline V gene lookup returns CDR1 LGHNA and CDR2 YSLEER. This CDR3 is built from 16 residues. The DNA for the CDR3 is TGCGCCAGCAGCCAAGTTGCCAGCGACCGGGGGTATGAGCAGTTCTTC. Protein: CASSQVASDRGYEQFF.

This clone was found a few times. The genes are TRBV6-1 and TRBJ2-7; D remains ambiguous. The CDR3 is 11 residues long. V gave up 3 bases and J gave up 3 bases, with 3 bases separating them. CDR1 is MNHNS, CDR2 SASEGT, per germline. This CDR3 is CASSDGYEQYF. Here the CDR3 DNA reads TGTGCCAGCAGTGATGGCTACGAGCAGTACTTC.

The chain joins TRBV29-1 to TRBJ1-1; no clear D gene. Germline values: CDR1 SQVTM, CDR2 ANQGSEA. The V end was cut by 7 bases, the J end by 0 bases, with 6 bases between. CDR3 length equals 11 residues. DNA for the CDR3: TGCAGCGCAAGTGTGAACACTGAAGCTTTCTTT. This sequence encodes CSASVNTEAFF.

In this sample, this clone turned up once. The V call is TRBV5-4, the J call TRBJ1-2; no clear D gene. Germline-derived CDR1 and CDR2 are SGHNT and YYREEE (reference sequence). The CDR3 is 14 residues long. V was cut by 4 bases and J by 6 bases, with 16 bases left in between. This chain's CDR3 is CASSLPRVLNGYTF. CDR3 nucleotides: TGTGCCAGCAGCCTGCCAAGGGTCTTGAATGGCTACACCTTC.

This chain's CDR3 is CASSFSGGGSYEQYF. In DNA form, the CDR3 reads TGCGCCAGCAGCTTTAGTGGGGGTGGGTCCTACGAGCAGTACTTC. The chain links TRBV5-1 to TRBJ2-7; D could derive from TRBD1 or TRBD2 (5 bases each). The germline V and J ends were trimmed by 2 bases and 1 base, with 13 bases remaining between them. CDR3 size: 15 residues. Germline V gives CDR1 SGHRS, CDR2 YFSETQ.

This chain uses TRBV6-1 with TRBJ2-7; tentatively, D is TRBD1 (6 bases). The CDR3 covers 15 residues. V lost 3 bases to trimming and J lost 5 bases, with 17 bases between them. The germline V gene has CDR1 MNHNS and CDR2 SASEGT. This CDR3 is CASSETQGSLNEQYF. In DNA form, the CDR3 reads TGTGCCAGCAGTGAGACACAGGGAAGTCTGAACGAGCAGTACTTC.

The chain recombines TRBV5-4 with TRBJ2-7; TRBD2 is a possible D gene (6 bases). Germline assignment: CDR1 SGHNT and CDR2 YYREEE (reference sequence). V lost 2 bases, J lost 2 bases, and 8 bases lay in between. CDR3 length equals 13 residues. The CDR3 DNA is TGTGCCAGCAGCTTTTGGGGGGCCTACGAGCAGTACTTC. This gives the protein CASSFWGAYEQYF.

The rearrangement links TRBV7-2 to TRBJ1-3, with D uncertain. There are 14 residues in the CDR3. Looked up from germline, CDR1 is SGHTA and CDR2 is FQGNSA. V lost 4 bases and J 1 base, leaving 8 bases between the germline ends. CDR3 DNA: TGTGCCAGCAGCTCTTCGGGGTCTGGAAACACCATATATTTT. Its translation: CASSSSGSGNTIYF.

This chain links TRBV7-9 with TRBJ2-1, with D perhaps matching TRBD1 (6 bases). The ends were cut back, 5 bases at V and 9 bases at J, with 20 bases in the middle. From germline, CDR1 is SEHNR and CDR2 FQNEAQ (reference sequence). There are 15 residues in the CDR3. The CDR3 loop reads CASSALRGAEVEQFF. DNA of the CDR3: TGTGCCAGCAGCGCACTCAGGGGCGCCGAAGTTGAGCAGTTCTTC. The full variable domain, rest sourced from reference TRBV7-9 and TRBJ2-1, is DTGVSQNPRHKITKRGQNVTFRCDPISEHNRLYWYRQTLGQGPEFLTYFQNEAQLEKSRLLSDRFSAERPKGSFSTLEIQRTEQGDSAMYLCASSALRGAEVEQFFGPGTRLTVL.

The rearrangement uses TRBV7-9 and TRBJ2-1; TRBD2 agrees at 7 bases. Germline V gives CDR1 SEHNR, CDR2 FQNEAQ (reference sequence). This CDR3 region has 15 residues. The J segment lost 2 bases and the V segment lost 1 base, leaving 2 bases of the junction unmatched. The CDR3 is CASSLVSGTYNEQFF. The CDR3 region has the DNA TGTGCCAGCAGCTTAGTCAGCGGGACCTACAATGAGCAGTTCTTC. The full variable domain, completed using reference TRBV7-9 and TRBJ2-1, is DTGVSQNPRHKITKRGQNVTFRCDPISEHNRLYWYRQTLGQGPEFLTYFQNEAQLEKSRLLSDRFSAERPKGSFSTLEIQRTEQGDSAMYLCASSLVSGTYNEQFFGPGTRLTVL.

V is TRBV4-1 and J is TRBJ1-3, with D perhaps TRBD1 (5 bases). V was clipped by 0 bases and J by 2 bases, with 8 bases between them. This CDR3 region has 15 residues. Per germline, CDR1 MGHRA and CDR2 YSYEKL. DNA for the CDR3: TGCGCCAGCAGCCAAGATCGAGGGGCTGGAAACACCATATATTTT. Its protein is CASSQDRGAGNTIYF.